The entry below describes one T cell receptor (beta chain). The record originates from a study of blood T cell repertoires in COVID-19. Study as a whole: There were acute and convalescent COVID-19 samples, and they came from the United States, Italy and Spain. Nucleic acid was either cDNA or gDNA, and it came from T cells, B-cell-depleted T cells, or PBMCs.

Under the authors' procedure: How many nucleated cells were present was estimated from reference gene primer amplification. Libraries were prepared by immunoSEQ multiplex PCR; TCRdb keeps only in-frame clonotypes and omits some of them. V and J calls and clone size are copied from that table; D and trimming were computed from the DNA. The sample yields 300,000 to 400,000 clones, more than 75% seen once. The CDR3 contains 16 residues. Germline V gene sequence: CDR1 LNHNV, CDR2 YYDKDF (reference sequence). Trimming removed 1 base from V and 4 bases from J, with 13 bases in between. This TCR was sampled from a human donor in a cohort sampled during active COVID-19. The V call is TRBV15, the J call TRBJ1-4; D unresolved. Sequencing input: peripheral blood. The CDR3 region is CATSRARGINNEKLFF. For the CDR3, the DNA is TGTGCCACCAGCAGAGCGCGAGGGATAAATAATGAAAAACTGTTTTTT.